Listed below are T cell receptor beta chains from one sample, sequenced in a study of identical twins. TCRdb analysed the 5' RACE reads with MiXCR anew, one entry per CDR3 protein. The sample shows fewer than 550,000 distinct CDR3 sequences, about 16% of them seen only once. These data were also filed under a second study, of yellow fever vaccine responses in identical twins.

The sample comprised CD4+ T cells sorted from blood. All receptors derive from a woman between 18 and 30 years old in good health. CDR3s include the opening cysteine and the closing phenylalanine or tryptophan. A D gene is named only where the DNA matches it firmly. Clone sizes are given selectively: once, few, many, or a class where the clone is expanded.

d_gene: NA
v_gene: TRBV24-1
abundance: NA
j_gene: TRBJ2-7
CDR3aa: CATSDSYTGEQYF
CDR3nt: TGTGCCACCAGTGATTCCTACACGGGGGAGCAGTACTTC

d_gene: TRBD2
v_gene: TRBV5-1
abundance: NA
j_gene: TRBJ2-1
CDR3aa: CASSHGLAGGRHEQFF
CDR3nt: TGCGCCAGCAGCCATGGACTAGCGGGGGGGCGGCATGAGCAGTTCTTC

d_gene: TRBD2
v_gene: TRBV6-1
abundance: NA
j_gene: TRBJ2-3
CDR3aa: CASSRGGSADTQYF
CDR3nt: TGTGCCAGCAGCCGCGGGGGTTCAGCAGATACGCAGTATTTT

d_gene: NA
v_gene: TRBV12-3/TRBV12-4
abundance: many
j_gene: TRBJ1-1
CDR3aa: CASSLKSGNTEAFF
CDR3nt: TGTGCCAGCAGTTTGAAATCGGGGAACACTGAAGCTTTCTTT

d_gene: NA
v_gene: TRBV15
abundance: NA
j_gene: TRBJ2-1
CDR3aa: CATSSPSMTYNEQFF
CDR3nt: TGTGCCACCAGCAGTCCTAGCATGACCTACAATGAGCAGTTCTTC

d_gene: TRBD1
v_gene: TRBV4-1
abundance: NA
j_gene: TRBJ2-2
CDR3aa: CASSQPINRDRSNTGELFF
CDR3nt: TGCGCCAGCAGCCAACCAATTAACCGGGACAGATCGAACACCGGGGAGCTGTTTTTT

d_gene: NA
v_gene: TRBV20-1
abundance: few
j_gene: TRBJ1-2
CDR3aa: CSARDQILGYTF
CDR3nt: TGCAGTGCTAGAGATCAGATCCTGGGCTACACCTTC

d_gene: NA
v_gene: TRBV4-1
abundance: few
j_gene: TRBJ2-5
CDR3aa: CASSQAGFETQYF
CDR3nt: TGCGCCAGCAGCCAAGCGGGATTTGAGACCCAGTACTTC

d_gene: TRBD2
v_gene: TRBV20-1
abundance: NA
j_gene: TRBJ2-1
CDR3aa: CSASSSGGRDEQFF
CDR3nt: TGCAGTGCTAGCAGCAGCGGGGGGCGCGATGAGCAGTTCTTC

d_gene: TRBD2
v_gene: TRBV7-8
abundance: NA
j_gene: TRBJ2-1
CDR3aa: CASSYTKLATTYNEQFF
CDR3nt: TGTGCCAGCAGCTATACGAAACTAGCGACTACCTACAATGAGCAGTTCTTC

d_gene: NA
v_gene: TRBV7-2
abundance: few
j_gene: TRBJ2-7
CDR3aa: CASSLGTEAFTYEQYF
CDR3nt: TGTGCCAGCAGCTTAGGGACAGAAGCTTTTACCTACGAGCAGTACTTC

d_gene: NA
v_gene: TRBV25-1
abundance: many
j_gene: TRBJ1-2
CDR3aa: CASSGQLNYGYTF
CDR3nt: TGTGCCAGCAGTGGACAGCTGAACTATGGCTACACCTTC

d_gene: NA
v_gene: TRBV10-3
abundance: NA
j_gene: TRBJ2-5
CDR3aa: CAISEAGRPETQYF
CDR3nt: TGTGCCATCAGTGAGGCGGGCCGCCCGGAGACCCAGTACTTC

d_gene: NA
v_gene: TRBV20-1
abundance: NA
j_gene: TRBJ1-6
CDR3aa: CSALTDRPNSPLHF
CDR3nt: TGCAGTGCTCTCACCGACCGGCCTAATTCACCCCTCCACTTT

d_gene: TRBD1
v_gene: TRBV5-1
abundance: few
j_gene: TRBJ2-1
CDR3aa: CASSDRGSDEQFF
CDR3nt: TGCGCCAGCAGCGACAGGGGGTCGGATGAGCAGTTCTTC

d_gene: NA
v_gene: TRBV28
abundance: NA
j_gene: TRBJ1-1
CDR3aa: CASSKPPVETFF
CDR3nt: TGTGCCAGCAGCAAACCCCCCGTGGAGACTTTCTTT

d_gene: NA
v_gene: TRBV11-1
abundance: NA
j_gene: TRBJ1-1
CDR3aa: CASSLEGRRRRNLTEAFF
CDR3nt: TGTGCCAGCAGCTTAGAAGGGAGGAGAAGAAGGAATTTGACTGAAGCTTTCTTT

d_gene: TRBD2
v_gene: TRBV6-1
abundance: few
j_gene: TRBJ2-5
CDR3aa: CASCASGGRETQYF
CDR3nt: TGTGCCAGCTGCGCTAGCGGGGGAAGGGAGACCCAGTACTTC

d_gene: NA
v_gene: TRBV6-1
abundance: NA
j_gene: TRBJ2-5
CDR3aa: CASSEALKTQYF
CDR3nt: TGTGCCAGCAGTGAAGCCTTGAAGACCCAGTACTTC

d_gene: NA
v_gene: TRBV27
abundance: few
j_gene: TRBJ2-5
CDR3aa: CASRSRAQETQYF
CDR3nt: TGTGCCAGCAGGTCCCGGGCCCAAGAGACCCAGTACTTC

d_gene: NA
v_gene: TRBV27
abundance: few
j_gene: TRBJ1-6
CDR3aa: CASSVRREIESPLHF
CDR3nt: TGTGCCAGCAGTGTCAGGAGGGAGATCGAGTCACCCCTCCACTTT

d_gene: NA
v_gene: TRBV12-3/TRBV12-4
abundance: many
j_gene: TRBJ1-5
CDR3aa: CASTPGPNQPQHF
CDR3nt: TGTGCCAGCACCCCCGGTCCGAATCAGCCCCAGCATTTT

d_gene: NA
v_gene: TRBV5-5
abundance: few
j_gene: TRBJ1-1
CDR3aa: CASSFKDLNTEAFF
CDR3nt: TGTGCCAGCAGCTTCAAGGACCTAAACACTGAAGCTTTCTTT

d_gene: NA
v_gene: TRBV7-9
abundance: NA
j_gene: TRBJ1-2
CDR3aa: CASSLGGVSYGYTF
CDR3nt: TGTGCCAGCAGCTTAGGTGGGGTCTCCTATGGCTACACCTTC

d_gene: NA
v_gene: TRBV6-1
abundance: NA
j_gene: TRBJ2-7
CDR3aa: CATKGPDQQGAYEQYF
CDR3nt: TGTGCCACCAAAGGTCCAGATCAACAGGGCGCATACGAGCAGTACTTC

d_gene: TRBD1
v_gene: TRBV7-8
abundance: many
j_gene: TRBJ2-7
CDR3aa: CASSLETGVSYEQYF
CDR3nt: TGTGCCAGCAGCTTAGAGACAGGGGTATCCTACGAGCAGTACTTC

d_gene: TRBD2
v_gene: TRBV28
abundance: few
j_gene: TRBJ2-4
CDR3aa: CASSTILAGVRNIQYF
CDR3nt: TGTGCCAGCAGCACCATACTAGCGGGAGTACGTAACATTCAGTACTTC

d_gene: TRBD2
v_gene: TRBV10-2
abundance: NA
j_gene: TRBJ2-2
CDR3aa: CASSEPHGSGVYRGELFF
CDR3nt: TGCGCCAGCAGTGAGCCTCACGGTAGCGGGGTCTACCGCGGGGAGCTGTTTTTT

d_gene: NA
v_gene: TRBV10-3
abundance: few
j_gene: TRBJ2-2
CDR3aa: CAISIIQFGDTGELFF
CDR3nt: TGTGCCATCAGTATCATACAGTTCGGCGACACCGGGGAGCTGTTTTTT

d_gene: NA
v_gene: TRBV7-9
abundance: many
j_gene: TRBJ2-3
CDR3aa: CASSRLRGRTDTQYF
CDR3nt: TGTGCCAGCAGCCGCCTTAGGGGTAGGACAGATACGCAGTATTTT

d_gene: NA
v_gene: TRBV27
abundance: few
j_gene: TRBJ2-3
CDR3aa: CASRSQGLSTDTQYF
CDR3nt: TGTGCCAGCAGATCTCAGGGTTTGAGCACAGATACGCAGTATTTT

d_gene: NA
v_gene: TRBV7-6
abundance: few
j_gene: TRBJ2-5
CDR3aa: CASSQTGAQETQYF
CDR3nt: TGTGCCAGCAGCCAGACGGGTGCCCAAGAGACCCAGTACTTC

d_gene: NA
v_gene: TRBV20-1
abundance: NA
j_gene: TRBJ2-6
CDR3aa: CSARDLDSLSSGANVLTF
CDR3nt: TGCAGTGCTAGAGATTTGGACAGCCTCAGCTCTGGGGCCAACGTCCTGACTTTC

d_gene: NA
v_gene: TRBV5-1
abundance: few
j_gene: TRBJ2-5
CDR3aa: CASSLNRERPETQYF
CDR3nt: TGCGCCAGCAGCTTAAACAGGGAACGTCCAGAGACCCAGTACTTC

d_gene: TRBD1
v_gene: TRBV3-1
abundance: few
j_gene: TRBJ1-1
CDR3aa: CASSHSGTVRNTEAFF
CDR3nt: TGTGCCAGCAGTCATTCCGGGACAGTGAGGAACACTGAAGCTTTCTTT

d_gene: NA
v_gene: TRBV28
abundance: NA
j_gene: TRBJ2-2
CDR3aa: CASSSRNGGNTGELFF
CDR3nt: TGTGCCAGCAGTTCCCGGAATGGAGGAAACACCGGGGAGCTGTTTTTT

d_gene: NA
v_gene: TRBV12-3/TRBV12-4
abundance: few
j_gene: TRBJ2-7
CDR3aa: CASSYQTSSYEQYF
CDR3nt: TGTGCCAGCAGTTACCAGACTAGCTCCTACGAGCAGTACTTC

d_gene: NA
v_gene: TRBV29-1
abundance: NA
j_gene: TRBJ1-1
CDR3aa: CSVERQMNTEAFF
CDR3nt: TGCAGCGTTGAACGTCAGATGAACACTGAAGCTTTCTTT

d_gene: TRBD2
v_gene: TRBV24-1
abundance: NA
j_gene: TRBJ2-7
CDR3aa: CATSDPLAGGIYEQYF
CDR3nt: TGTGCCACCAGTGATCCCCTAGCGGGAGGAATCTACGAGCAGTACTTC

d_gene: TRBD1
v_gene: TRBV7-2
abundance: few
j_gene: TRBJ2-4
CDR3aa: CASSLGGTGGNIQYF
CDR3nt: TGTGCCAGCAGCTTAGGGGGGACAGGGGGAAACATTCAGTACTTC